This T cell receptor beta chain was documented in a study of CD8 T cells in Susac syndrome. Looking at the study overall: Intravenous immunoglobulin alone or corticosteroids were being given to patients with Susac syndrome at blood draw, unless they were therapy-naive.

The sample holds one count of this clonotype. It was negative isolation that provided the CD8+ and CD4+ T cells, whereas TEMRA cells were enriched by FACS. Random hexamers were used to reverse transcribe an amount of roughly 0.5 to 1 ug RNA. Across 54 Vbeta and 13 Jbeta, immunoSEQ multiplex PCR amplified TCR beta CDR3. TCRdb passed the immunoSEQ multiplex PCR reads through MiXCR, listing each CDR3 protein once. The sample yields about 170,000 distinct CDR3 sequences, about 96% seen once. The origin of this receptor is a human donor with Susac syndrome. The sequencing sample was made of CD4+ T cells from PBMCs.

CDR3 sequence: CASSLAPGTFSYEQYF. CDR3 DNA sequence: TGTGCCAGCAGCTTGGCCCCAGGCACATTCTCCTACGAGCAGTACTTC. The gene calls are TRBV5-4 and TRBJ2-7; unclear D gene. CDR1 SGHNT and CDR2 YYREEE come from the germline V gene (reference sequence). The CDR3 loop spans 16 amino acids. Trimming took 0 bases from V and 0 from J, leaving 13 bases between them. The variable domain in full, with the rest retrieved from reference TRBV5-4 and TRBJ2-7, is ETGVTQSPTHLIKTRGQQVTLRCSSQSGHNTVSWYQQALGQGPQFIFQYYREEENGRGNFPPRFSGLQFPNYSSELNVNALELDDSALYLCASSLAPGTFSYEQYFGPGTRLTVT.